The present entry profiles one TCR beta chain with its context. The data are from a study of blood T cell repertoires in COVID-19. Whole-study context: Spain, Italy and the United States supplied samples that represented acute and convalescent COVID-19. Sources were T cells, B-cell-depleted T cells, or PBMCs; the material itself was cDNA or gDNA.

This CDR3 has 11 residues. The V and J ends lost 9 bases and 5 bases respectively, with 6 bases between them. Germline V lookup: CDR1 KGHDR, CDR2 SFDVKD. Generated by immunoSEQ multiplex PCR, the TCRdb table keeps only in-frame clones and is missing some. Of 120,000 or so clones listed, about 70% are singletons. The J gene is TRBJ1-4, the V gene TRBV24-1; D might be TRBD1 (5 bases). The sample was peripheral blood. The TCR was taken from a woman in her seventies with acute or convalescent COVID-19. CDR3 region: CATYRNEKLFF. The CDR3 bases are TGTGCCACCTACAGGAATGAAAAACTGTTTTTT.